A selection of T cell receptor beta chains follows, all from one sample in a study of cytomegalovirus exposure and HLA in healthy donors. Produced via immunoSEQ multiplex PCR; TCRdb's table is partial and in-frame only. Of some 190,000 clones in the sample, about four fifths are singletons; the top ten hold approximately 3.6%. The sequencing sample was made of PBMCs. All receptors derive from a man aged 35 to 55 in good health and CMV-seropositive. CDR3s include the opening cysteine and the closing phenylalanine or tryptophan. A D gene is named only where the DNA matches it firmly. Some rows have no size entry. The others give once, few or many, or a class for an expanded clone.

>TRBJ2-3|TRBV4-2|TRBD1|-
CASSLLGQTNTQYF
TGTGCCAGCAGCCTCCTGGGACAGACAAATACGCAGTATTTT
>TRBJ2-7|TRBV5-1|-|-
CASSPNGKDSYEQYF
TGCGCCAGCAGCCCTAACGGGAAAGACTCCTACGAGCAGTACTTC
>TRBJ1-4|TRBV5-4|-|-
CASSAQGRGEKLFF
TGTGCCAGCAGCGCACAGGGAAGGGGTGAAAAACTGTTTTTT
>TRBJ1-4|TRBV7-9|TRBD1|-
CASSGTGANEKLFF
TGTGCCAGCAGCGGGACAGGAGCGAACGAAAAACTGTTTTTT
>TRBJ2-7|TRBV12-5|TRBD2|-
CASGLGGSGRKAYEQYF
TGTGCTAGTGGTTTGGGGGGTAGCGGGAGAAAAGCCTACGAGCAGTACTTC
>TRBJ2-1|TRBV7-2|TRBD2|once
CASSLGLAGISSYNEQFF
TGTGCCAGCAGCTTGGGACTAGCGGGGATAAGCTCCTACAATGAGCAGTTCTTC
>TRBJ2-7|TRBV7-9|TRBD1|-
CASTPGGRGRGEQYF
TGTGCCAGCACCCCAGGGGGCAGGGGTCGAGGCGAGCAGTACTTC
>TRBJ2-7|TRBV30|-|-
CAWSLRGFPYEQYF
TGTGCCTGGAGTCTCAGGGGTTTCCCTTACGAGCAGTACTTC
>TRBJ1-2|TRBV18|TRBD1|-
CASSQRTGTYGYTF
TGTGCCAGCTCACAGCGGACAGGGACCTATGGCTACACCTTC
>TRBJ1-2|TRBV29-1|TRBD1|-
CSVDTTGGYGYTF
TGCAGCGTAGATACCACAGGGGGATATGGCTACACCTTC
>TRBJ1-2|TRBV5-4|TRBD1|-
CASSIQGAHYGYTF
TGTGCCAGCAGCATACAGGGGGCGCACTATGGCTACACCTTC
>TRBJ2-5|TRBV9|TRBD2|-
CASSGGLVQETQYF
TGTGCCAGCAGCGGGGGACTAGTCCAAGAGACCCAGTACTTC
>TRBJ1-5|TRBV5-6|-|-
CASSWGVEHGQPQHF
TGTGCCAGCAGCTGGGGGGTCGAACACGGTCAGCCCCAGCATTTT
>TRBJ1-1|TRBV7-9|TRBD1|-
CASSTHRGQNTEAFF
TGTGCCAGCAGCACCCACAGGGGGCAGAACACTGAAGCTTTCTTT
>TRBJ2-1|TRBV9|-|-
CASSVEGGDPYEQFF
TGTGCCAGCAGCGTAGAGGGGGGGGACCCCTATGAGCAGTTCTTC
>TRBJ2-3|TRBV7-3|TRBD2|-
CASSLNGGINTDTQYF
TGTGCCAGCAGCTTAAACGGGGGGATAAACACAGATACGCAGTATTTT
>TRBJ2-7|TRBV2|TRBD2|few
CASSDGRGGPNEQYF
TGTGCCAGCAGTGACGGGCGGGGGGGCCCGAACGAGCAGTACTTC
>TRBJ2-3|TRBV28|TRBD1|-
CASSLTGFSTDTQYF
TGTGCCAGCAGTTTGACAGGGTTTAGCACAGATACGCAGTATTTT
>TRBJ1-6|TRBV2|-|-
CASSELIPVSPLHF
TGTGCCAGCAGTGAATTGATCCCGGTTTCACCCCTCCACTTT
>TRBJ2-7|TRBV6-5|-|once
CAISVQGGNEQYF
TGTGCCATCAGTGTACAGGGTGGCAACGAGCAGTACTTC
>TRBJ1-6|TRBV5-4|-|-
CASSLWAISPLHF
TGTGCCAGCAGCTTGTGGGCGATTTCACCCCTCCACTTT
>TRBJ1-2|TRBV6-6|TRBD1|-
CASSYTTGNYGYTF
TGTGCCAGCAGTTATACGACAGGGAACTATGGCTACACCTTC
>TRBJ1-5|TRBV15|-|-
CATSRANSGNQPQHF
TGTGCCACCAGCAGAGCCAACTCGGGCAATCAGCCCCAGCATTTT
>TRBJ2-5|TRBV4-2|TRBD1|-
CASSLQGWNKETQYF
TGTGCCAGCAGCCTACAGGGGTGGAACAAAGAGACCCAGTACTTC
>TRBJ2-5|TRBV28|-|once
CASSLEERKYQETQYF
TGTGCCAGCAGTTTAGAGGAGAGAAAGTACCAAGAGACCCAGTACTTC
>TRBJ2-2|TRBV7-9|TRBD1|-
CASSPGTGQNTGELFF
TGTGCCAGCAGCCCTGGGACAGGACAAAACACCGGGGAGCTGTTTTTT
>TRBJ2-1|TRBV7-6|TRBD1|-
CASTDRSSYNEQFF
TGTGCCAGTACGGACAGGAGCTCCTACAATGAGCAGTTCTTC
>TRBJ2-7|TRBV4-1|-|-
CASSLRLDQYEQYF
TGCGCCAGCAGCCTCCGACTCGATCAGTACGAGCAGTACTTC
>TRBJ1-1|TRBV7-6|TRBD1|once
CASSFTPGTGWTEAFF
TGTGCCAGCAGCTTTACCCCCGGGACAGGGTGGACTGAAGCTTTCTTT
>TRBJ1-2|TRBV5-1|-|-
CASSLVAPEGGYTF
TGCGCCAGCAGCTTGGTGGCCCCAGAGGGTGGCTACACCTTC
>TRBJ1-5|TRBV27|-|-
CASSSQGQPQHF
TGTGCCAGCAGTTCCCAGGGTCAGCCCCAGCATTTT
>TRBJ2-3|TRBV4-1|TRBD2|-
CASSQGGGTGFQSSTDTQYF
TGCGCCAGCAGCCAAGGGGGAGGGACGGGATTCCAATCTAGCACAGATACGCAGTATTTT
>TRBJ2-3|TRBV7-2|TRBD2|-
CASSRPGTSGATDTQYF
TGTGCCAGCAGCCGCCCCGGCACTAGCGGGGCGACAGATACGCAGTATTTT
>TRBJ2-7|TRBV29-1|-|-
CSGGRGLYEQYF
TGCAGCGGAGGTAGAGGACTTTACGAGCAGTACTTC
>TRBJ1-3|TRBV11-2|-|-
CASSTRTGFGNTIYF
TGTGCCAGCAGCACCCGAACAGGGTTTGGAAACACCATATATTTT
>TRBJ2-7|TRBV4-2|TRBD1|-
CASSLEWGQGAYEQYF
TGTGCCAGCAGCCTTGAGTGGGGACAGGGGGCCTACGAGCAGTACTTC
>TRBJ1-2|TRBV14|-|-
CASSPSGHWGSYGYTF
TGTGCCAGCAGCCCGTCGGGACATTGGGGGAGCTATGGCTACACCTTC
>TRBJ1-5|TRBV7-8|TRBD1|-
CASSLHRDRSNQPQHF
TGTGCCAGCAGCTTACACAGGGACAGGAGCAATCAGCCCCAGCATTTT
>TRBJ1-3|TRBV7-6|-|-
CASSLAGGASGNTIYF
TGTGCCAGCAGCTTAGCAGGGGGGGCATCTGGAAACACCATATATTTT
>TRBJ1-3|TRBV19|-|-
CARLTADRSGNTIYF
TGTGCCAGACTGACAGCTGACCGCTCTGGAAACACCATATATTTT
>TRBJ1-1|TRBV11-3|-|once
CASSPGQGTNTEAFF
TGTGCCAGCAGCCCCGGGCAGGGTACGAACACTGAAGCTTTCTTT
>TRBJ1-1|TRBV29-1|-|-
CSVVREGYGTEAFF
TGCAGCGTTGTGAGGGAGGGGTACGGCACTGAAGCTTTCTTT
>TRBJ1-3|TRBV9|-|-
CASSVSPSGNTIYF
TGTGCCAGCAGCGTGAGTCCCTCTGGAAACACCATATATTTT
>TRBJ2-2|TRBV19|TRBD1|-
CASSITTGGALFNTGELFF
TGTGCCAGTAGTATCACGACAGGGGGAGCCTTATTCAACACCGGGGAGCTGTTTTTT
>TRBJ2-1|TRBV21-1|-|-
CASSKVGDRGHSYNEQFF
TGTGCCAGCAGCAAAGTGGGGGACAGGGGGCACTCCTACAATGAGCAGTTCTTC
>TRBJ2-1|TRBV4-2|-|-
CASSQVDRSSYNEQFF
TGTGCCAGCAGCCAAGTAGACCGGAGCTCCTACAATGAGCAGTTCTTC
>TRBJ2-3|TRBV18|-|once
CASSPPGTADTQYF
TGTGCCAGCTCACCTCCGGGGACTGCGGATACGCAGTATTTT
>TRBJ2-7|TRBV2|-|-
CASSPANREGLEQYF
TGTGCCAGCAGTCCCGCTAATCGCGAGGGTCTCGAGCAGTACTTC
>TRBJ2-7|TRBV28|TRBD2|-
CASIPRGGRYSSYEQYF
TGTGCCAGCATCCCACGGGGCGGGAGGTATAGCTCCTACGAGCAGTACTTC